The present TCR beta chain was sequenced within a study of T cell responses to AZD1222 COVID-19 vaccine. General observations from the study: Only a handful of AZD1222 recipients tested seropositive at baseline. Receipt of two AZD1222 doses was followed by a rise in Spike-specific TCR breadth and depth. CD4 TCRs covered the whole spike, strongest at regions 160-218 and 743-854. The donor cohort was predominantly white British with a female majority, and clonal diversity may have been underestimated.

Note on this clone: Its matching antigen is unknown.

The ends lost 4 bases at V and 0 bases at J; junction bases unmatched: 7. The CDR3 has 16 amino acids. The germline V gene has CDR1 SGHNT and CDR2 YYREEE (reference sequence). TCRdb's table, derived via immunoSEQ multiplex PCR, lists solely in-frame clones and lacks some. The table lists 98,000 or so clones, around 86% of them singletons. The sequenced sample was peripheral blood, obtained 28 days after the second dose of the MenACWY control vaccine. The sequence was collected from an adult who received the MenACWY meningococcal vaccine as a control. The chain carries TRBV5-4 and TRBJ2-7; TRBD1 matches at 10 bases. The CDR3 here is CASSTPTGGHSYEQYF. CDR3 nucleotide sequence: TGTGCCAGCAGCACGCCGACAGGGGGCCACTCCTACGAGCAGTACTTC. The full variable domain, completed using reference TRBV5-4 and TRBJ2-7, is ETGVTQSPTHLIKTRGQQVTLRCSSQSGHNTVSWYQQALGQGPQFIFQYYREEENGRGNFPPRFSGLQFPNYSSELNVNALELDDSALYLCASSTPTGGHSYEQYFGPGTRLTVT.